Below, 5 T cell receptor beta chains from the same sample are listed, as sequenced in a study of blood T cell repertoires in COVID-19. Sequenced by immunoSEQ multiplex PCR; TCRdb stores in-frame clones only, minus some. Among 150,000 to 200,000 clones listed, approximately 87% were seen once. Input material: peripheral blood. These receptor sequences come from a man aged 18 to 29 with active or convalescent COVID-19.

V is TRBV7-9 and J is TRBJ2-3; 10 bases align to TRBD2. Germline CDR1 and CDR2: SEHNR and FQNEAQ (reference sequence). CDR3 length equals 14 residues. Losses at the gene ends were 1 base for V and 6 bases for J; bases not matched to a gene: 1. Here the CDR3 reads CASSLGTSGDTQYF. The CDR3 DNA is TGTGCCAGCAGCTTAGGGACTAGCGGTGATACGCAGTATTTT.

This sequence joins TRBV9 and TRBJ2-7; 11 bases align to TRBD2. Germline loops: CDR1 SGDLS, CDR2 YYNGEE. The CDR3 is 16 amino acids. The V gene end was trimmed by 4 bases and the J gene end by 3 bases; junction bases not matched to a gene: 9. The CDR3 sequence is CASSPKLAGVFYEQYF. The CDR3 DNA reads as TGTGCCAGCAGCCCCAAACTAGCGGGAGTATTCTACGAGCAGTACTTC.

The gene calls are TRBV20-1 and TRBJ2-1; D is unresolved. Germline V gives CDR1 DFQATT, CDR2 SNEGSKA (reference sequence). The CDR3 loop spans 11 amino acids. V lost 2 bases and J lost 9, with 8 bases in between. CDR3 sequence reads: CSARLVGEQFF. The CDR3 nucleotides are TGCAGTGCTAGACTGGTCGGTGAGCAGTTCTTC.

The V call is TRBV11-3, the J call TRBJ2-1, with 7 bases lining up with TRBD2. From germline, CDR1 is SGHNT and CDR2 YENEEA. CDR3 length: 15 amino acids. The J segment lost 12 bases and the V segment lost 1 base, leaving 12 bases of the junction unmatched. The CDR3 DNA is TGTGCCAGCAGCTTAGCCATGAGAGCGGGGATGTGGCAGTTCTTC. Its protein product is CASSLAMRAGMWQFF.

The CDR3 DNA is TGTGCCAGCGGGAAGAGGGGGTACCAAGAGACCCAGTACTTC. This sequence encodes CASGKRGYQETQYF. This sequence joins TRBV7-9 and TRBJ2-5; the D gene is possibly TRBD1 (6 bases). V shed 8 bases and J shed 0 bases, with 13 bases lying between them. The CDR3 is 14 residues long. CDR1 SEHNR and CDR2 FQNEAQ come from the germline V gene (reference sequence).